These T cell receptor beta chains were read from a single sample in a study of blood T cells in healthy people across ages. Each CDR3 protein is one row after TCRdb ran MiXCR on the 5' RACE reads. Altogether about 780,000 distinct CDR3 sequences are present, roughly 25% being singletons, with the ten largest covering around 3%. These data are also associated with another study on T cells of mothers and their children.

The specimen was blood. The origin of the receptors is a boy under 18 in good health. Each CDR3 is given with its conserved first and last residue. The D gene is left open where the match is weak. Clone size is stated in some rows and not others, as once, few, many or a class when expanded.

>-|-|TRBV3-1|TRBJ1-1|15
CASSQEDTGGTEAFF
TGTGCCAGCAGCCAGGAGGACACAGGAGGCACTGAAGCTTTCTTT
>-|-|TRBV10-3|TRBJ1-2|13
CAISGKGIDGYTF
TGTGCCATCAGTGGAAAGGGAATCGATGGCTACACCTTC
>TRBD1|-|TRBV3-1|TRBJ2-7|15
CASSARGTGDYEQYF
TGTGCCAGCAGCGCTCGAGGGACAGGGGACTACGAGCAGTACTTC
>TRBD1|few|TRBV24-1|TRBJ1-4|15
CATSAGDREIEKLFF
TGTGCCACCAGTGCCGGGGACAGGGAAATTGAAAAACTGTTTTTT
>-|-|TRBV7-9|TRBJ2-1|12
CASSLVRNEQFF
TGTGCCAGCAGCTTAGTTCGCAATGAGCAGTTCTTC
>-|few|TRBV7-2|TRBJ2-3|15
CASSLGTASTDTQYF
TGTGCCAGCAGCTTAGGGACAGCCAGCACAGATACGCAGTATTTT
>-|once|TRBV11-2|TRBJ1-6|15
CASSSQPLGNSPLHF
TGTGCCAGCAGCTCACAGCCACTGGGTAATTCACCCCTCCACTTT
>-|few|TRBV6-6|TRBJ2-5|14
CASSYEQNQETQYF
TGTGCCAGCAGTTACGAGCAGAATCAAGAGACCCAGTACTTC
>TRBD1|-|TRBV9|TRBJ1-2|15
CASSSPTGGIYGYTF
TGTGCCAGCAGCTCACCTACAGGGGGCATCTATGGCTACACCTTC
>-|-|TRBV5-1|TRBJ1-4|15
CASTGRGAANEKLFF
TGCGCCAGCACCGGGAGGGGGGCTGCTAATGAAAAACTGTTTTTT
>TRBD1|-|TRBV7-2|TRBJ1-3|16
CASSGTGVKTGNTIYF
TGTGCCAGCAGCGGGACAGGGGTTAAGACTGGAAACACCATATATTTT
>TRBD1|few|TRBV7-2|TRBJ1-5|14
CASSPTTGGQPQHF
TGTGCCAGCAGCCCTACTACAGGGGGACAGCCCCAGCATTTT
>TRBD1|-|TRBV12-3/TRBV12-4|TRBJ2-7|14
CASSPHGSQGEQYF
TGTGCCAGCAGTCCTCACGGGTCACAGGGGGAGCAGTACTTC
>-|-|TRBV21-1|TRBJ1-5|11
CETPGDQPQHF
TGCGAGACACCCGGGGATCAGCCCCAGCATTTT
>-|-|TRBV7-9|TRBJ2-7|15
CASSPTGRIGNEQYF
TGTGCCAGCAGCCCGACGGGCCGGATTGGGAACGAGCAGTACTTC
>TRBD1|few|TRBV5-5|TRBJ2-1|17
CASSFRTGGSSYNEQFF
TGTGCCAGCAGCTTCCGGACAGGGGGGAGCTCCTACAATGAGCAGTTCTTC
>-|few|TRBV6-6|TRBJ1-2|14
CASSLFEGEGGYTF
TGTGCCAGCAGCCTATTCGAGGGGGAAGGAGGCTACACCTTC
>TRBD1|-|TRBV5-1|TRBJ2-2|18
CASSPNPPGQGNTGELFF
TGCGCCAGCAGCCCTAACCCCCCGGGACAGGGGAACACCGGGGAGCTGTTTTTT
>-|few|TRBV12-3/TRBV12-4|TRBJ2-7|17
CASSARPPDALTYEQYF
TGTGCCAGCAGTGCCCGACCTCCTGACGCCTTGACCTACGAGCAGTACTTC
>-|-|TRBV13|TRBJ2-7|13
CASSVGGSSEQYF
TGTGCCAGCAGCGTAGGGGGTTCCAGCGAGCAGTACTTC
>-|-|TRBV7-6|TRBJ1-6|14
CASSLSRGESPLHF
TGTGCCAGCAGCTTATCCCGGGGGGAGTCACCCCTCCACTTT
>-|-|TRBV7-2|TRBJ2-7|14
CASSYGSGYYEQYF
TGTGCCAGCAGCTACGGGAGCGGGTATTACGAGCAGTACTTC
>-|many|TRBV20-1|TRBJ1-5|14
CSAGTHNSNQPQHF
TGCAGTGCGGGGACACATAATAGCAATCAGCCCCAGCATTTT
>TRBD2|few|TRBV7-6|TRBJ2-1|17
CASSLGTSGGALEEQFF
TGTGCCAGCAGCTTAGGGACTAGCGGGGGGGCTCTAGAAGAGCAGTTCTTC
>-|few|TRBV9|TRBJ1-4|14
CASSIQDRNEKLFF
TGTGCCAGCAGCATCCAAGACCGGAATGAAAAACTGTTTTTT
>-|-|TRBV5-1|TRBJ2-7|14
CASSLATLLYEQYF
TGCGCCAGCAGCTTGGCCACTCTCCTGTACGAGCAGTACTTC
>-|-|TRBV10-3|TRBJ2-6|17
CAIRSGTGDSGANVLTF
TGTGCCATCAGGTCCGGGACGGGAGACTCTGGGGCCAACGTCCTGACTTTC
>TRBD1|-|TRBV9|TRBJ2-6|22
CASSPRDRGRHNSDSGANVLTF
TGTGCCAGCAGCCCTCGGGACAGGGGGCGGCACAACTCGGACTCTGGGGCCAACGTCCTGACTTTC
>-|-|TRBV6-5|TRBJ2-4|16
CASISPAHLAKNIQYF
TGTGCCAGCATCTCTCCAGCACATCTAGCCAAAAACATTCAGTACTTC
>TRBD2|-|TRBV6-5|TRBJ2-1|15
CASSFSTSGKGEQFF
TGTGCCAGCAGTTTCTCGACTAGCGGGAAGGGTGAGCAGTTCTTC
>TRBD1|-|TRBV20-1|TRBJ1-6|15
CSARSLGTGDSPLHF
TGCAGTGCTAGGTCCCTAGGGACAGGGGATTCACCCCTCCACTTT